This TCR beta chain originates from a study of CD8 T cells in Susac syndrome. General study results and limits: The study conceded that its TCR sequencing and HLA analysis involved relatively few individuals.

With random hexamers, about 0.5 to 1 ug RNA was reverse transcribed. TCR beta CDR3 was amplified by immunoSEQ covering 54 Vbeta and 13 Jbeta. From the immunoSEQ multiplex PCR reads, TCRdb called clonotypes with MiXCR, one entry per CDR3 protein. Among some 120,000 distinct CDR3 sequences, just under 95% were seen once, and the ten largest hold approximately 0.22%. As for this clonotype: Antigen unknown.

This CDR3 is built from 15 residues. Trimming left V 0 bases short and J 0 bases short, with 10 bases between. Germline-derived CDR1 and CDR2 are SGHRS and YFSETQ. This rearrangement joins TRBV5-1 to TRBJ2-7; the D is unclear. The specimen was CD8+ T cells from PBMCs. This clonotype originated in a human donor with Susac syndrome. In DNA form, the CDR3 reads TGCGCCAGCAGCTTGGGCCTAGGCCACTCCTACGAGCAGTACTTC. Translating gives CASSLGLGHSYEQYF.